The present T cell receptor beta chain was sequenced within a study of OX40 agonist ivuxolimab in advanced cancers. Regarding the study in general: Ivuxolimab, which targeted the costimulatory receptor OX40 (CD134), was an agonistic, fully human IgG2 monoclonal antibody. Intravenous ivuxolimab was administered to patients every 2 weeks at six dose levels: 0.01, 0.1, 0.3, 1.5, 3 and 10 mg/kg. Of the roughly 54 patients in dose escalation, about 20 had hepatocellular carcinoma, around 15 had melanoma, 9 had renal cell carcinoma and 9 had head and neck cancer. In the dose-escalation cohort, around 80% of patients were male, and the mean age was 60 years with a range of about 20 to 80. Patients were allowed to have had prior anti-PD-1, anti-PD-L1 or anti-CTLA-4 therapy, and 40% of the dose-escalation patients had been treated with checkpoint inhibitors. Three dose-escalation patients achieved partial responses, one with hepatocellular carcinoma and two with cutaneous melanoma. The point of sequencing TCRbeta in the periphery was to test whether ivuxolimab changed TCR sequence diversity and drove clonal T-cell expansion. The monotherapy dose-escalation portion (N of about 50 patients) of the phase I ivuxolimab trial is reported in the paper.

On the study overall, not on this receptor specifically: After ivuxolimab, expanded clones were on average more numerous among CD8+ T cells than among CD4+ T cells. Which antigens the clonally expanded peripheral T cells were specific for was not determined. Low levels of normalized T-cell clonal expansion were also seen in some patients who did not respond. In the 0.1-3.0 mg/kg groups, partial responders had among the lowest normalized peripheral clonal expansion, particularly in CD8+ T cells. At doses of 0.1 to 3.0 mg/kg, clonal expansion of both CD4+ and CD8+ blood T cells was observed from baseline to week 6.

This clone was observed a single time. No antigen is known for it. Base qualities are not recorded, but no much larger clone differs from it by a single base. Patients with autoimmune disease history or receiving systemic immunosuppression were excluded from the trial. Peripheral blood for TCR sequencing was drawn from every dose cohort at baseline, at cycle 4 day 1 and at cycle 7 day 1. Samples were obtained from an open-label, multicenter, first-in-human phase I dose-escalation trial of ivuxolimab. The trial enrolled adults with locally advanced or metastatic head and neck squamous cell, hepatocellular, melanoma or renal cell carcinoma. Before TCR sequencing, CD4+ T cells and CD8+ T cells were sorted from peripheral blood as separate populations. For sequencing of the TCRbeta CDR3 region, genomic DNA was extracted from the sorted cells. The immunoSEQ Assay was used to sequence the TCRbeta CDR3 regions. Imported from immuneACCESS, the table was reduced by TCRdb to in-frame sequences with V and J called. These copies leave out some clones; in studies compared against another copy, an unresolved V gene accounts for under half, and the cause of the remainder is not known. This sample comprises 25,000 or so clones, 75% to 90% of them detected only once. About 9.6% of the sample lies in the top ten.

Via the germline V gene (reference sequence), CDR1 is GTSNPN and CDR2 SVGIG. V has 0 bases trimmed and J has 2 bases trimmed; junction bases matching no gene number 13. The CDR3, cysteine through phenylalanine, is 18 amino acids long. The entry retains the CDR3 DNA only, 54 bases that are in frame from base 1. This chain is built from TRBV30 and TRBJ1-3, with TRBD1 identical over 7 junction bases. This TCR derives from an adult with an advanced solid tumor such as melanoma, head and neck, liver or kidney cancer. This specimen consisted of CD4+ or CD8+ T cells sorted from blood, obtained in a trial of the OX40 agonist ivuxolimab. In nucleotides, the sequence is TGTGCCTGGAGTGTCAAGGGCAGGGGGTTAAGCGCTGGAAACACCATATATTTT. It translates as CAWSVKGRGLSAGNTIYF.